This T cell receptor beta chain stems from a study of shared clonotypes between healthy human individuals. On the study more broadly: A couple of female and a few male donors aged 18 to 49 were enrolled.

Worth noting for this clone: Its matching antigen is unknown.

Everyone who donated was a Caucasian adult who lived in Nashville, Tennessee. Germline loops: CDR1 SEHNR, CDR2 FQNEAQ (reference sequence). V shed 5 bases and J shed 0 bases, with 12 bases lying between them. The length of the CDR3 is 15 residues. TCRdb's copy holds only in-frame clones and misses some; the assay was immunoSEQ multiplex PCR. This sample has under 1,900,000 clones, with 98% to 99% found just once. Findings of the study overall: The small donor group covered limited genetic and exposure diversity.

The chain joins TRBV7-9 to TRBJ2-3; D is unresolved. Sample: naive CD4+ T cells sorted from blood. This sample's subset: CD45RA+ positively selected. The receptor was isolated from a man aged 30-40 years in good health. The CDR3 loop is CASSPQSSSTDTQYF. The CDR3 nucleotides are TGTGCCAGCAGCCCGCAGTCGTCTAGCACAGATACGCAGTATTTT.